This T cell receptor beta chain was identified in a study of blood T cell repertoires in COVID-19. At the level of the study: Material from acute and convalescent COVID-19 was sourced from the United States, Italy and Spain. PBMCs, B-cell-depleted T cells, or T cells were the source of the cDNA or gDNA that made up the material.

Seattle enrolled patients during active infection and tracked them longitudinally. Per the authors' pipeline: Estimated nucleated cell counts came from reference gene primer amplification. Clones were read by immunoSEQ multiplex PCR, and TCRdb kept only the in-frame ones, dropping some. That table gives V, J and clone size, and the DNA gave D and trimming. Among 80,000 to 100,000 clones listed, 88% were seen once. The sample consisted of peripheral blood. This TCR derives from a man aged 50-59 years with COVID-19, enrolled during active disease.

CDR3 sequence reads: CASSHYAGNEKLFF. For the CDR3, the DNA is TGTGCCAGCAGCCACTATGCGGGTAATGAAAAACTGTTTTTT. This chain uses TRBV9 with TRBJ1-4; D ambiguous. Germline loops: CDR1 SGDLS, CDR2 YYNGEE. V lost 4 bases and J lost 4, with 11 bases in between. The CDR3 is 14 amino acids.